This TCR beta chain was recorded in a study of OX40 agonist ivuxolimab in advanced cancers. Germline-derived CDR1 and CDR2 are SGHAT and FQNNGV. The V and J ends lost 7 bases and 4 bases, in that order; junction bases with no gene match: 8. This CDR3 is 15 amino acids long. Repertoires were generated with immunoSEQ multiplex PCR, while TCRdb's copy carries only in-frame clones and drops some. This table has about 98,000 clones, around nine tenths appearing once. This clone occurred a few times. This receptor was obtained from an adult with an advanced solid tumor such as melanoma, head and neck, liver or kidney cancer. The sample was CD4+ or CD8+ T cells sorted from blood, taken in a trial of the OX40 agonist ivuxolimab. V usage is TRBV11-2 and J usage is TRBJ1-1, with 11 positions matching TRBD1. CDR3 in DNA: TGTGCCAGCAACCGCGACGGGACAGGGGGCACTGAAGCTTTCTTT. This translates into CASNRDGTGGTEAFF.